The clone carrying this T cell receptor (beta chain) was counted at least ten times. This CDR3 contains 13 residues. The V end was cut by 2 bases, the J end by 2 bases, with 4 bases between. TCRdb analysed the RT-PCR reads with MiXCR anew, one entry per CDR3 protein. The repertoire holds more than 550,000 distinct CDR3 sequences, with around 10% as singletons. This entry comes from a study of response to subunit inactivated influenza vaccine. The sample also formed part of further work on T cells expressing NK-cell markers. Per that paper: The TCR beta cDNA came from 5'RACE template switching with UMIs. Out of eight donors sequenced, seven tested HCMV-seropositive and the remaining one seronegative. Alpha-beta TCR T cells were the sole sorting target in several experiments, owing to an anti-gamma-delta TCR antibody.

The sequence came from a man in his fifties or sixties who received an inactivated influenza vaccine. The source was PBMCs from blood, collected on the day of vaccination. The rearrangement joins TRBV12-3 or TRBV12-4 to TRBJ1-5, with D unclear. The CDR3 region has the DNA TGTGCCAGCAGTTTAACTCGCAATCAGCCCCAGCATTTT. This sequence encodes CASSLTRNQPQHF.